A selection of T cell receptor beta chains follows, all from one sample in a study of T-cell reconstitution after alpha-beta-depleted transplantation in children. Using its own MiXCR run on the PCR reads, TCRdb lists one record per CDR3 protein. The sample carries some 300,000 distinct CDR3 sequences, around 7.3% recorded once. The specimen was peripheral blood, collected 360 days after TCRalphabeta/CD19-depleted stem cell transplant. The source is a female patient under 10 years old who had a stem cell transplant for Fanconi anemia, so the T cells may come from the graft donor. CDR3s include the opening cysteine and the closing phenylalanine or tryptophan. The D gene is left open where the match is weak. Some rows mark clone size as missing; the rest say once, few, many or name a class of expanded clone.

many	TRBJ2-7	TRBV20-1	-	TGCAGTGCTAGAGATATACAGCTAGGAAGGCACGAGCAGTACTTC	CSARDIQLGRHEQYF
many	TRBJ1-2	TRBV29-1	TRBD1	TGCAGCGCAGGACAGGGTGACTATGGCTACACCTTC	CSAGQGDYGYTF
-	TRBJ2-3	TRBV5-8	-	TGTGCCAGCAGCTTGGCCTCTTGGGGCACAGATACGCAGTATTTT	CASSLASWGTDTQYF
-	TRBJ1-2	TRBV6-5	-	TGTGCCAGCAGTTACTCGACGGGGTCAGGGACGAATGGCTACACCTTC	CASSYSTGSGTNGYTF
-	TRBJ2-2	TRBV7-7	-	TGTGCCAGCAGCCGGGACGGGACCGGGGAGCTGTTTTTT	CASSRDGTGELFF
-	TRBJ2-7	TRBV13	-	TGTGCCAGCAGTCGAGCCCCCGGGACCTCCCTTCACGAGCAGTACTTC	CASSRAPGTSLHEQYF
many	TRBJ2-1	TRBV5-1	TRBD2	TGCGCCAGCAGCTTGACTCTAGCGGGAGAGCCCTACAATGAGCAGTTCTTC	CASSLTLAGEPYNEQFF
many	TRBJ1-1	TRBV6-1	TRBD1	TGTGCCAGCAGCCTGGGGACAGGGGACACTGAAGCTTTCTTT	CASSLGTGDTEAFF
many	TRBJ2-3	TRBV28	-	TGTGCCAGCAGATCCCAGAAAGGGGCAGATACGCAGTATTTT	CASRSQKGADTQYF
few	TRBJ1-4	TRBV25-1	-	TGTGCCAGCAGTGAACGGGGTCCTAATGAAAAACTGTTTTTT	CASSERGPNEKLFF